Each of the 16 T cell receptor beta chains below was sequenced from the same sample in a study of cytomegalovirus exposure and HLA in healthy donors. PCR amplification relied on 60 Vbeta primers (plus 13 Jbeta primers). The method was immunoSEQ multiplex PCR; TCRdb's version includes in-frame clones alone and lacks a portion of them. The sample shows roughly 110,000 clones, approximately 81% of them seen only once. The sequenced sample was PBMCs. These receptors were taken from a man aged 30-40 years in good health and CMV-seronegative.

J is TRBJ2-3 and V is TRBV15; D is unresolved. Germline CDR1 LNHNV, CDR2 YYDKDF (reference sequence). This CDR3 is 15 amino acids long. V was trimmed by 0 bases and J by 4 bases, leaving 11 bases between them. The CDR3 protein is CATSRDYPSADTQYF. As DNA, the CDR3 is TGTGCCACCAGCAGAGATTATCCCTCGGCAGATACGCAGTATTTT. Using reference TRBV15 and TRBJ2-3 for the parts outside the CDR3, the full variable domain is DAMVIQNPRYQVTQFGKPVTLSCSQTLNHNVMYWYQQKSSQAPKLLFHYYDKDFNNEADTPDNFQSRRPNTSFCFLDIRSPGLGDTAMYLCATSRDYPSADTQYFGPGTRLTVL.

J is TRBJ2-1 and V is TRBV29-1; 11 bases line up with TRBD2. The germline CDR1 and CDR2 sequences are SQVTM and ANQGSEA. Losses at the gene ends were 4 bases for V and 10 bases for J; bases not matched to a gene: 6. This CDR3 has 13 residues. CDR3 protein: CSVVGGLAAEQFF. CDR3 coding DNA: TGCAGCGTTGTCGGGGGACTAGCGGCGGAGCAGTTCTTC.

This sequence joins TRBV27 and TRBJ1-2; possible D gene TRBD1, 5 bases. The CDR3 contains 13 residues. Germline values: CDR1 MNHEY, CDR2 SMNVEV (reference sequence). V lost 6 bases, J lost 6 bases, and 14 bases lay in between. CDR3 in DNA: TGTGCCAGCAGACAATACGAAGGGGATGGCTACACCTTC. It specifies CASRQYEGDGYTF.

The J gene is TRBJ2-3, the V gene TRBV28, with D possibly matching TRBD1 (5 bases). The V and J ends lost 11 bases and 4 bases respectively, with 19 bases between them. CDR3 length equals 14 residues. The germline CDR1 and CDR2 sequences are MDHEN and SYDVKM. The chain's CDR3 is CAGKKGEVSDTQYF. The CDR3 region has the DNA TGTGCCGGCAAGAAAGGGGAAGTGTCAGATACGCAGTATTTT.

This rearrangement joins TRBV11-2 to TRBJ1-4; D remains ambiguous. The CDR3 consists of 14 residues. The V and J ends lost 3 bases and 7 bases respectively, with 12 bases between them. Germline V gene data show CDR1 as SGHAT and CDR2 as FQNNGV. The CDR3 bases are TGTGCCAGCAGCTTTACGTCGACGGGTGAAAAACTGTTTTTT. It encodes CASSFTSTGEKLFF.

The chain recombines TRBV2 with TRBJ2-2, with 12 bases identical to TRBD2. There are 16 residues in the CDR3. Trimming took 4 bases from V and 2 from J; bases not matched to a gene: 2. The germline V gene encodes CDR1 SNHLY and CDR2 FYNNEI. CDR3 sequence reads: CASSGLAGANTGELFF. In DNA, the CDR3 is TGTGCCAGCAGTGGACTAGCGGGGGCCAACACCGGGGAGCTGTTTTTT.

This clone was seen a handful of times. This rearrangement joins TRBV6-5 to TRBJ1-4, with a possible D match to TRBD1 (6 bases). This CDR3 comprises 15 residues. V lost 5 bases and J 3 bases, leaving 13 bases between the germline ends. Germline values: CDR1 MNHEY, CDR2 SVGAGI. The CDR3 loop reads CASSHGGAANEKLFF. The CDR3 nucleotides are TGTGCCAGCAGTCACGGGGGGGCAGCTAATGAAAAACTGTTTTTT.

This clone was observed once. CDR3 sequence (DNA): TGTGCCAGCAGTTTCCGGGACACACTCAATGAGCAGTTCTTC. It translates to CASSFRDTLNEQFF. J is TRBJ2-1 and V is TRBV7-2; D may be TRBD1 (6 bases). The CDR3 sequence is 14 residues long. V lost 6 bases to trimming and J lost 6 bases, with 15 bases between them. The germline CDR1 and CDR2 sequences are SGHTA and FQGNSA.

The J gene is TRBJ2-7, the V gene TRBV5-1; D uncertain. CDR1 SGHRS and CDR2 YFSETQ come from the germline V gene. This CDR3 region has 12 residues. V was pared by 0 bases and J by 4 bases, with 5 bases between. The CDR3 DNA follows: TGCGCCAGCAGCTTGGTCCCGTACGAGCAGTACTTC. Residues: CASSLVPYEQYF.

The genes are TRBV11-3 and TRBJ2-7; tentative D call: TRBD2 (7 bases). V lost 5 bases to trimming and J lost 5 bases, with 19 bases between them. CDR1 and CDR2 from the germline V gene are SGHNT and YENEEA. The CDR3 has 15 residues. This chain's CDR3 is CASSPSRGASHEQYF. In DNA, the CDR3 is TGTGCCAGCAGCCCCTCCCGGGGGGCATCCCACGAGCAGTACTTC.

The chain employs TRBV9 and TRBJ2-3; D is uncertain. The germline CDR1 and CDR2 sequences are SGDLS and YYNGEE. V lost 2 bases, J lost 6 bases, and 7 bases lay in between. There are 12 residues in the CDR3. Here the CDR3 DNA reads TGTGCCAGCAGCGTCCTCGGGGATACGCAGTATTTT. It specifies CASSVLGDTQYF.

Remarks on this clone: Other DNA sequences within the sample encode an identical CDR3. The chain employs TRBV5-1 and TRBJ1-2; 7 bases fit TRBD1. CDR1 SGHRS and CDR2 YFSETQ come from the germline V gene. The CDR3 has 13 amino acids. V lost 4 bases and J lost 3; bases outside the gene matches: 3. CDR3 in DNA: TGCGCCAGCAGCAGGGACAGCGACTATGGCTACACCTTC. This sequence encodes CASSRDSDYGYTF.

The gene calls are TRBV2 and TRBJ2-5, with a tentative D call TRBD1 (6 bases). Germline assignment: CDR1 SNHLY and CDR2 FYNNEI. The CDR3 runs 14 residues. With 10 bases removed from V and 0 bases from J, the gap between germline ends came to 15 bases. CDR3 DNA sequence: TGTGCCACACAGGGTCCCTTAAACCAAGAGACCCAGTACTTC. Protein: CATQGPLNQETQYF.

The rearrangement uses TRBV28 and TRBJ1-1; D perhaps matches TRBD1 (6 bases). The V gene's germline CDR1 is MDHEN and CDR2 SYDVKM. The V gene lost 11 bases and the J gene lost 5 bases, with 15 bases spanning the gap. The CDR3 spans 12 residues. As DNA, the CDR3 is TGTGCCTCAGGCGGGGGCTTGACTGAAGCTTTCTTT. This codes for CASGGGLTEAFF.

V usage is TRBV7-2 and J usage is TRBJ2-7, with 9 bases lining up with TRBD2. This CDR3 is built from 16 residues. From germline, CDR1 is SGHTA and CDR2 FQGNSA. Unmatched junction bases numbered 13, after V lost 6 bases and J lost 4 bases. The CDR3 region is CASSPLAGGVFYEQYF. The CDR3 DNA reads TGTGCCAGCAGTCCACTAGCGGGTGGAGTTTTTTACGAGCAGTACTTC.

CDR3 residues: CASSSSYGRVDTQYF. The CDR3 nucleotides read TGTGCCAGCAGTTCCAGTTACGGGAGGGTAGATACGCAGTATTTT. The chain recombines TRBV28 with TRBJ2-3; 8 nucleotides align to TRBD2. With V trimmed by 4 bases and J by 5 bases, 8 bases remained unmatched. In germline, CDR1 is MDHEN, CDR2 SYDVKM. The CDR3 is 15 amino acids.